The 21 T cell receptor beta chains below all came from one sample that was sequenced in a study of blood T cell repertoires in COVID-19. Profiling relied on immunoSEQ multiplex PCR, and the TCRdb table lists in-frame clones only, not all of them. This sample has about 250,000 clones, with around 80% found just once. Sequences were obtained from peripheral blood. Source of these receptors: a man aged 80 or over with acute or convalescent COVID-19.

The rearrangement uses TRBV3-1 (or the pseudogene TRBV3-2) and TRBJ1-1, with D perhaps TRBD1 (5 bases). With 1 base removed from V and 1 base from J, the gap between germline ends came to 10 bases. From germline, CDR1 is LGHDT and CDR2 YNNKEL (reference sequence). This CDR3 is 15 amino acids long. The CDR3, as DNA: TGTGCCAGCAGCCAAGCGGCAGGGCAGAACACTGAAGCTTTCTTT. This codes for CASSQAAGQNTEAFF.

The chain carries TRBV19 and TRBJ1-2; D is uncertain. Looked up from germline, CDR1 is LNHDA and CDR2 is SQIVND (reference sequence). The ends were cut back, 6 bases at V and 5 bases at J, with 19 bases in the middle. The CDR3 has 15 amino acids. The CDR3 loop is CASRDVEGSRYGYTF. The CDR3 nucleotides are TGTGCCAGTAGGGACGTAGAGGGTTCCCGGTATGGCTACACCTTC.

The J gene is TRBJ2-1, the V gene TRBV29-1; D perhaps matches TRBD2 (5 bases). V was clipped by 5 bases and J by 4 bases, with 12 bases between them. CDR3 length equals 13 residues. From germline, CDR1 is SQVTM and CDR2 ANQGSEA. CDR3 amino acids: CSVLAIGYNEQFF. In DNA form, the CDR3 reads TGCAGCGTTTTAGCGATCGGGTACAATGAGCAGTTCTTC.

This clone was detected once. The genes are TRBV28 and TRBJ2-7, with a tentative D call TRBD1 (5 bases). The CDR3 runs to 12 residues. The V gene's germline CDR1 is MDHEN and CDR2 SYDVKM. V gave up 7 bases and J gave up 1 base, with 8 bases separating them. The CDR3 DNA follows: TGTGCCAGCAATAGACAGTCCTACGAGCAGTACTTC. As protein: CASNRQSYEQYF.

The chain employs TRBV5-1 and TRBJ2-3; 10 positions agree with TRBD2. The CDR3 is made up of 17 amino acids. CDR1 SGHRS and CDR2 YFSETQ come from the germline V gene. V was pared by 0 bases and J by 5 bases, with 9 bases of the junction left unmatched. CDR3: CASSLGSGRATGDTQYF. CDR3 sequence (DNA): TGCGCCAGCAGCTTGGGGAGCGGGAGGGCCACGGGAGATACGCAGTATTTT.

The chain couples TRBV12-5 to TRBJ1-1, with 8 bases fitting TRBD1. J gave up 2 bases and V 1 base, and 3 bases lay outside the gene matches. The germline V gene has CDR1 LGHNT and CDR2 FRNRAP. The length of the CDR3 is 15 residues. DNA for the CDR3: TGTGCTAGTGGTTTGGACGGACAGGGAAACACTGAAGCTTTCTTT. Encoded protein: CASGLDGQGNTEAFF. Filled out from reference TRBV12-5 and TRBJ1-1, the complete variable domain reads DARVTQTPRHKVTEMGQEVTMRCQPILGHNTVFWYRQTMMQGLELLAYFRNRAPLDDSGMPKDRFSAEMPDATLATLKIQPSEPRDSAVYFCASGLDGQGNTEAFFGQGTRLTVV.

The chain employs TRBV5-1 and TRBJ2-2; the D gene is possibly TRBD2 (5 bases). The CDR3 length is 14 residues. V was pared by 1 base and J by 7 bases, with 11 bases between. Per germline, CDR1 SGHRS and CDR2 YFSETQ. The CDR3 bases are TGCGCCAGCAGCTTGAAAGACCGGGGCGGGGAGCTGTTTTTT. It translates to CASSLKDRGGELFF.

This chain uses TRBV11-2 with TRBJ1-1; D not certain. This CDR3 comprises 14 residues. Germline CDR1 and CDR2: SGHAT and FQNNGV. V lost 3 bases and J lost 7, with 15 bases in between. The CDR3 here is CASSFSEGIVEAFF. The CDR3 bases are TGTGCCAGCAGCTTCAGTGAGGGAATAGTTGAAGCTTTCTTT.

CDR3 nucleotide sequence: TGTGCCAGCACTCCCCTGGGGGGGACTAGCGGGGTCTACGAGCAGTACTTC. It specifies CASTPLGGTSGVYEQYF. The chain employs TRBV7-8 and TRBJ2-7; TRBD2 matches 13 bases. V was clipped by 7 bases and J by 3 bases; unmatched bases: 12. The CDR3 covers 17 residues. The germline CDR1 and CDR2 sequences are SGHVS and FQNEAQ.

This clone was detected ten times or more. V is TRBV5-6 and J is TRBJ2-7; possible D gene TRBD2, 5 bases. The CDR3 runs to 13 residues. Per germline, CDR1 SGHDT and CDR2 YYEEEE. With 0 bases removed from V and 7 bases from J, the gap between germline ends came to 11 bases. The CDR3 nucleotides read TGTGCCAGCAGCTTGGTTGGTGGGGAGGAGCAGTACTTC. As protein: CASSLVGGEEQYF.

In nucleotides, the CDR3 is TGTGCCACCAGCAGGGACAGGGGACAAACGGGGACCCAGTACTTC. Protein: CATSRDRGQTGTQYF. The chain uses TRBV15 and TRBJ2-5; 9 bases agree with TRBD1. The CDR3 contains 15 residues. V gave up 3 bases and J gave up 7 bases; unmatched junction bases: 9. The germline V gene has CDR1 LNHNV and CDR2 YYDKDF (reference sequence).

This CDR3 is CASSGTGGNEKLFF. CDR3 coding DNA: TGTGCCAGCAGCGGAACAGGGGGGAATGAAAAACTGTTTTTT. J is TRBJ1-4 and V is TRBV6-5; 8 bases agree with TRBD1. Germline values: CDR1 MNHEY, CDR2 SVGAGI. The length of the CDR3 is 14 residues. The V gene end was trimmed by 6 bases and the J gene end by 5 bases; junction bases not matched to a gene: 5.

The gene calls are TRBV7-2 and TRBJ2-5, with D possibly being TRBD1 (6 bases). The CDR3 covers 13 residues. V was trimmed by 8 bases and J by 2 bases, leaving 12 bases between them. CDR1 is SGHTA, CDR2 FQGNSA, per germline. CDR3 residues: CASAQGRQETQYF. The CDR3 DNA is TGTGCCAGCGCGCAGGGGCGGCAAGAGACCCAGTACTTC.

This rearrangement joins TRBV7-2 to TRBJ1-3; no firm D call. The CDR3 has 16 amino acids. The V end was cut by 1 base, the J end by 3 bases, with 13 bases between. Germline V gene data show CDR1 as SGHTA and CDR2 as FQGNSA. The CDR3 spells CASSLVESGVGNTIYF. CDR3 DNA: TGTGCCAGCAGCTTAGTTGAGTCGGGTGTTGGAAACACCATATATTTT.

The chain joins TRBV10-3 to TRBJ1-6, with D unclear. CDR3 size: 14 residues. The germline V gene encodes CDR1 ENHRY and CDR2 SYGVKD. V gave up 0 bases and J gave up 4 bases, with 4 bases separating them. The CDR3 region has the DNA TGTGCCATCAGTGAGTCTCAGTATAATTCACCCCTCCACTTT. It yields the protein CAISESQYNSPLHF.

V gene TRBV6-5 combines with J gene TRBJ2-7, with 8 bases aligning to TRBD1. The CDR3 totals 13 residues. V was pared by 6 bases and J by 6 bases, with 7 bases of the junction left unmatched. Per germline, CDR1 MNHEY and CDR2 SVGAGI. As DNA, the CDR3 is TGTGCCAGCAGAAGGTCAGGGGGCCTCGAGCAGTACTTC. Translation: CASRRSGGLEQYF.

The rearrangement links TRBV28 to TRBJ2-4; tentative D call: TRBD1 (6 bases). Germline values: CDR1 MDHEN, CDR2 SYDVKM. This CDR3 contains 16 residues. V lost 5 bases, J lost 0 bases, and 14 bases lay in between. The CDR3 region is CASSELDSLAKNIQYF. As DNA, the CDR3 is TGTGCCAGCAGTGAATTGGACAGCCTAGCCAAAAACATTCAGTACTTC.

CDR3: CAWTGWANTEAFF. The CDR3 bases are TGTGCCTGGACAGGCTGGGCGAACACTGAAGCTTTCTTT. The V call is TRBV30, the J call TRBJ1-1; D ambiguous. CDR1 is GTSNPN, CDR2 SVGIG, per germline (reference sequence). The CDR3 is 13 residues long. Trimming took off 4 bases at V and 1 base at J, with 10 bases between the two ends.

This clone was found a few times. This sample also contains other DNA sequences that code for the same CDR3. In DNA, the CDR3 is TGCGCCAGCAGCTTGGGACAGGGGAATTCACCCCTCCACTTT. Protein: CASSLGQGNSPLHF. The gene calls are TRBV5-1 and TRBJ1-6, with TRBD1 identical over 8 bases. Germline lookup yields CDR1 SGHRS and CDR2 YFSETQ. This CDR3 contains 14 residues. V lost 0 bases, J lost 7 bases, and 0 bases stayed unmatched.

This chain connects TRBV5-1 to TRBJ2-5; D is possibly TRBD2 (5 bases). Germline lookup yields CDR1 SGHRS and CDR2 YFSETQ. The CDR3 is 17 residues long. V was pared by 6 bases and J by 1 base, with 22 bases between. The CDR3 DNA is TGCGCCAGCAACGTTTTAGGAGGCAGACGGGGCCAAGAGACCCAGTACTTC. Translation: CASNVLGGRRGQETQYF.

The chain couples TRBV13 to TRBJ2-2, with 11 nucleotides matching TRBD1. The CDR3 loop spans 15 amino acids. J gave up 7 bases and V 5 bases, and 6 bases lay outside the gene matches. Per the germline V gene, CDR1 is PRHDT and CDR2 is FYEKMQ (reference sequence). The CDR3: CASSLRDRGNGELFF. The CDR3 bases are TGTGCCAGCAGCCTCCGGGACAGGGGGAACGGGGAGCTGTTTTTT.